These 22 T cell receptor beta chains came from one sample sequenced in a study of cytomegalovirus exposure and HLA in healthy donors. The PCR used 60 Vbeta and 13 Jbeta primers. Data came from immunoSEQ multiplex PCR; TCRdb stores just in-frame clones and leaves some out. The data hold 150,000 to 200,000 clones, with 68% observed a single time. Sequencing used PBMCs. The origin of the receptors is a man between 25 and 39 years old in good health and CMV-seropositive.

The CDR3 coding sequence is TGCGCCAGCGGGAGGGCAGTGGATACGCAGTATTTT. Translation gives CASGRAVDTQYF. The chain employs TRBV23-1 and TRBJ2-3; TRBD2 matches at 7 bases. TRBV23-1 is filed as an ORF, its function uncertain. CDR3 length: 12 residues. V lost 8 bases and J lost 6; bases outside the gene matches: 5.

The chain uses TRBV18 and TRBJ1-1, with TRBD1 as a possible D gene (6 bases). V was pared by 3 bases and J by 1 base, with 15 bases between. CDR3 length: 16 residues. The germline V gene has CDR1 KGHSH and CDR2 LQKENI. The CDR3: CASSPRDILANTEAFF. CDR3 coding DNA: TGTGCCAGCTCACCCCGGGACATTCTGGCGAACACTGAAGCTTTCTTT.

The rearrangement joins TRBV7-3 to TRBJ2-7; tentatively, D is TRBD2 (5 bases). Germline loops: CDR1 SGHTA, CDR2 FQGTGA. Trimming took off 9 bases at V and 7 bases at J, with 31 bases between the two ends. The CDR3 is made up of 17 amino acids. CDR3: CARGDEHGNCSGGEQYF. DNA for the CDR3: TGTGCCAGGGGCGACGAGCACGGGAACTGCTCCGGCGGGGAGCAGTACTTC. The variable domain in full, with the rest retrieved from reference TRBV7-3 and TRBJ2-7, is GAGVSQTPSNKVTEKGKYVELRCDPISGHTALYWYRQSLGQGPEFLIYFQGTGAADDSGLPNDRFFAVRPEGSVSTLKIQRTERGDSAVYLCARGDEHGNCSGGEQYFGPGTRLTVT.

The chain joins TRBV14 to TRBJ2-1, with 11 bases that match TRBD2. Germline trimming cut 5 bases from V and 4 bases from J; bases unmatched to any gene: 13. This CDR3 comprises 18 residues. The V gene's germline CDR1 is SGHDN and CDR2 FVKESK. Here the CDR3 reads CASSKGPYLAGGYNEQFF. CDR3 coding DNA: TGTGCCAGCAGCAAGGGCCCCTATTTAGCGGGAGGGTACAATGAGCAGTTCTTC.

The chain employs TRBV5-1 and TRBJ1-1, with 7 nucleotides matching TRBD1. The CDR3 runs 15 residues. Per the germline V gene, CDR1 is SGHRS and CDR2 is YFSETQ. After removal of 0 bases from V and 3 bases from J, the junction contained 5 bases not matched to a gene. In DNA form, the CDR3 reads TGCGCCAGCAGCTTGGCCGACAGGGAGGACACTGAAGCTTTCTTT. It specifies CASSLADREDTEAFF.

This chain links TRBV6-1 with TRBJ2-5; no reliable D call. V was trimmed by 2 bases and J by 1 base, leaving 8 bases between them. Germline CDR1 and CDR2: MNHNS and SASEGT. The CDR3 is 14 residues long. The CDR3 loop reads CASSEQEIQETQYF. The CDR3 nucleotides read TGTGCCAGCAGTGAACAAGAGATCCAAGAGACCCAGTACTTC.

V is TRBV5-4 and J is TRBJ1-2; 9 nucleotides match TRBD1. This CDR3 has 13 residues. The J segment lost 7 bases and the V segment lost 6 bases, leaving 7 bases of the junction unmatched. The V gene's germline CDR1 is SGHNT and CDR2 YYREEE (reference sequence). CDR3 sequence reads: CASTLTGGPGYTF. CDR3 in DNA: TGTGCCAGCACCTTAACAGGGGGCCCTGGCTACACCTTC.

The V and J genes are TRBV6-1 and TRBJ1-5; 10 positions match TRBD1. Germline values: CDR1 MNHNS, CDR2 SASEGT. With 1 base clipped from V and 2 bases from J, the junction kept 5 bases outside the gene matches. This CDR3 comprises 17 residues. The CDR3: CASSEGTGGGGNQPQHF. CDR3 bases: TGTGCCAGCAGTGAAGGGACAGGGGGGGGAGGCAATCAGCCCCAGCATTTT.

This rearrangement joins TRBV2 to TRBJ1-1, with a tentative D call TRBD1 (6 bases). Deletions cut 6 bases from V and 2 bases from J, with 13 bases between. The CDR3 extends over 14 amino acids. Germline loops: CDR1 SNHLY, CDR2 FYNNEI. The CDR3 loop reads CASSWGGGNTEAFF. DNA of the CDR3: TGTGCCAGCAGCTGGGGAGGGGGAAACACTGAAGCTTTCTTT.

This rearrangement joins TRBV7-2 to TRBJ2-5; TRBD1 agrees at 8 bases. Trimming at V came to 5 bases and at J to 5 bases, leaving 7 bases not matched to a gene. In germline, CDR1 is SGHTA, CDR2 FQGNSA. The CDR3 contains 14 residues. The CDR3 bases are TGTGCCAGCAGCCCCGACAGGGGTTCGGAGACCCAGTACTTC. Protein sequence: CASSPDRGSETQYF.

The rearrangement joins TRBV19 to TRBJ1-5; no definite D call. CDR1 is LNHDA and CDR2 is SQIVND in the germline V gene (reference sequence). Trimming stripped 4 bases from V and 6 bases from J, with 16 bases between. The CDR3 is 15 amino acids. CDR3 in amino acids: CASSTQYSGTQPQHF. CDR3 sequence (DNA): TGTGCCAGTAGTACCCAATACAGCGGAACTCAGCCCCAGCATTTT.

The gene calls are TRBV4-1 and TRBJ2-7; unclear D gene. Germline V CDR1 and CDR2: MGHRA, YSYEKL. The V end was cut by 3 bases, the J end by 4 bases, with 4 bases between. The length of the CDR3 is 11 residues. The CDR3 here is CASSQRYEQYF. The CDR3 region has the DNA TGCGCCAGCAGCCAGAGATACGAGCAGTACTTC.

This clone came up a few times. The chain combines TRBV7-2 with TRBJ2-7; D is unclear. This CDR3 comprises 15 residues. Germline loops: CDR1 SGHTA, CDR2 FQGNSA. V dropped 5 bases and J dropped 7 bases, with 21 bases sitting between them. CDR3 nucleotides: TGTGCCAGCAGCCCGAGGATAGAGATCCTCCCAGAGCAGTACTTC. This codes for CASSPRIEILPEQYF.

The chain links TRBV4-2 to TRBJ2-2; TRBD2 agrees at 8 bases. The CDR3 covers 16 residues. With 3 bases clipped from V and 4 bases from J, the junction kept 7 bases outside the gene matches. Germline V gene data show CDR1 as LGHNA and CDR2 as YNFKEQ. This CDR3 reads CASSQQGLDFTGELFF. As DNA, the CDR3 is TGTGCCAGCAGCCAGCAGGGACTAGATTTCACCGGGGAGCTGTTTTTT.

The chain is built from TRBV5-1 and TRBJ2-7; 9 bases match TRBD2. The V gene end was trimmed by 2 bases and the J gene end by 3 bases; junction bases not matched to a gene: 9. Germline CDR1 is SGHRS and CDR2 is YFSETQ. The CDR3 is 16 residues long. In DNA form, the CDR3 reads TGCGCCAGCAGCTTCCCTACTAGCGGGCAGTACTACGAGCAGTACTTC. It encodes CASSFPTSGQYYEQYF.

A single count supports this clone. The CDR3 here is CASSSGTSDLYF. In nucleotides, the CDR3 is TGTGCCAGCAGCTCCGGGACTAGCGACCTTTACTTC. This rearrangement joins TRBV7-6 to TRBJ2-5; 10 positions match TRBD2. This CDR3 is built from 12 residues. Germline CDR1 and CDR2: SGHVS and FNYEAQ. The V and J ends lost 4 bases and 14 bases, in that order; junction bases with no gene match: 7.

This clone was counted once. The chain couples TRBV19 to TRBJ1-1; 7 positions agree with TRBD1. This CDR3 is 13 amino acids long. Germline CDR1 reads LNHDA; CDR2 reads SQIVND (reference sequence). The J segment lost 4 bases and the V segment lost 2 bases, leaving 1 base of the junction unmatched. CDR3: CASSINRGTEAFF. The CDR3 nucleotides read TGTGCCAGTAGTATAAACAGGGGCACTGAAGCTTTCTTT.

This clone was detected a few times. The chain is built from TRBV5-1 and TRBJ1-1, with 10 bases lining up with TRBD1. Germline loops: CDR1 SGHRS, CDR2 YFSETQ. V gave up 3 bases and J gave up 1 base; unmatched junction bases: 3. The CDR3 is 15 amino acids. For the CDR3, the DNA is TGCGCCAGCAGCTACCGGACAGGGGGGAACACTGAAGCTTTCTTT. It codes for CASSYRTGGNTEAFF.

The sample holds a few counts of this clone. The genes are TRBV28 and TRBJ1-3; possibly TRBD1 for D (6 bases). This CDR3 region has 14 residues. Germline V gene sequence: CDR1 MDHEN, CDR2 SYDVKM. V lost 8 bases and J 1 base, leaving 12 bases between the germline ends. CDR3 loop: CASHGRGSGNTIYF. The CDR3 DNA reads TGTGCCAGCCACGGCAGGGGTTCTGGAAACACCATATATTTT.

Concerning this clone itself: Different DNA sequences within this sample yield the same CDR3. V gene TRBV18 combines with J gene TRBJ1-1; 7 nucleotides line up with TRBD1. The germline V gene encodes CDR1 KGHSH and CDR2 LQKENI. Trimming removed 0 bases from V and 0 bases from J; junction bases left unmatched: 1. There are 15 residues in the CDR3. The CDR3 DNA reads as TGTGCCAGCTCACCACCCGGGACAGTGAACACTGAAGCTTTCTTT. Translated, it gives CASSPPGTVNTEAFF. Filled out from reference TRBV18 and TRBJ1-1, the complete variable domain reads NAGVMQNPRHLVRRRGQEARLRCSPMKGHSHVYWYRQLPEEGLKFMVYLQKENIIDESGMPKERFSAEFPKEGPSILRIQQVVRGDSAAYFCASSPPGTVNTEAFFGQGTRLTVV.

This clone occurred once. The V and J genes are TRBV28 and TRBJ1-5, with 7 bases lining up with TRBD1. V trimming: 3 bases; J trimming: 6 bases; junction bases outside the gene matches: 5. CDR3 length: 14 amino acids. Germline CDR1 and CDR2: MDHEN and SYDVKM. CDR3 loop: CASSLGTVGQPQHF. The CDR3 DNA is TGTGCCAGCAGTTTGGGGACAGTAGGTCAGCCCCAGCATTTT.

The chain couples TRBV7-6 to TRBJ2-3; 7 bases agree with TRBD2. Germline assignment: CDR1 SGHVS and CDR2 FNYEAQ. The junction had 2 bases not matched to a gene; V was cut back by 2 bases and J by 0 bases. The length of the CDR3 is 15 residues. The CDR3: CASSLQRGSTDTQYF. The CDR3 nucleotides are TGTGCCAGCAGCTTACAGCGGGGTAGCACAGATACGCAGTATTTT.